This TCR beta chain was recorded in a study of blood T cell repertoires in COVID-19 (dated by TCRdb to between 2020 and 2021). General notes on the study: The collaborator samples originated in the United States, Italy and Spain and spanned the acute and convalescent phases of COVID-19. The material from the prospective study consisted of cDNA or gDNA derived from T cells, B-cell-depleted T cells, or PBMCs. Deeply sampled blood TCRbeta repertoires from subjects exposed to, actively infected with, or recovered from COVID-19 were included in the dataset. A freely available public database, intended as a resource for researchers studying the immune response to SARS-CoV-2, is where the repertoires were released. The samples were drawn from the first 160 participants of the ongoing ImmuneRACE study and from 1,254 subjects provided by 6 global collaborators. Sample metadata almost always included a de-identified subject ID, COVID-19 status, age in years and sex. Where HLA class I and class II types were available, the types were taken from metadata supplied by the sample provider, not from assay-based typing.

TCRbeta CDR3 regions were amplified from genomic DNA by means of the immunoSEQ Assay, a bias-controlled multiplex PCR. From the authors' description of their analysis: Within the assay, amplification of reference gene primers was used to estimate how many nucleated cells each sample contained. Sequence reads were collapsed and filtered to measure the absolute abundance of every unique TCRbeta CDR3 rearrangement. For each sample, productive Simpson clonality was calculated by taking the square root of Simpson's diversity index across productive rearrangements. The table comes from immuneACCESS by way of TCRdb, which keeps in-frame sequences with V and J called. Part of the clones is missing from these tables; in studies checked, under half for an unresolved V gene and the rest for unknown reasons. From that table come the V and J calls and clone size; the DNA was used to work out D and trimming. The sample yields tens of thousands of clones; nearly 85% were counted once. Together, the top ten hold about 38% of the sample.

Results and caveats for the whole study, not just this receptor: The amount of clinical and demographic metadata varied by source and participant and was provided uncurated.

Each collaborating institution followed its own protocols to collect whole blood in K2EDTA tubes. For TCRbeta analysis, collaborators shipped samples as frozen whole blood, isolated PBMCs, or DNA extracted from either of those sample types. A remark on this clone: Which antigen it targets is not known. No base qualities exist here, and no much larger clone lies one base off it.

Inclusive of the bounding cysteine and phenylalanine, the CDR3 is 17 residues long. The entry retains the CDR3 DNA only, 51 bases that are in frame from base 1. Looking up the germline V gene (reference sequence) yields CDR1 SEHNR and CDR2 FQNEAQ. Germline trimming amounts to 5 bases on V and 6 bases on J, with 16 as the count of junction bases outside the gene matches. The sequence came from a human donor in a cohort sampled during active COVID-19. This sequence uses TRBV7-9 and TRBJ1-2; the junction holds 9 bases that match TRBD1. Sequencing was carried out using peripheral blood. The DNA sequence follows: TGTGCCAGCAGCCTTACACGGGACAGGGTCTTTGAGAATGGCTACACCTTC. It translates as CASSLTRDRVFENGYTF.